This record looks at one TCR beta chain sequence and its context. Antigen: not known. The data belong to a study of T cell responses to AZD1222 COVID-19 vaccine. Across the study: Both about-4-week and about-12-week second-dose recipients were combined. Overall study results and limits: Researchers took repertoire samples only after the peak T cell response had come.

Some clones are missing from TCRdb's copy, which holds only in-frame ones; the method was immunoSEQ multiplex PCR. In the table there are 70,000 to 90,000 clones, over 85% of which are singletons. This CDR3 comprises 17 residues. Germline assignment: CDR1 SNHLY and CDR2 FYNNEI. V shed 7 bases, J shed 4 bases, and the junction held 18 bases outside the gene matches. The chain couples TRBV2 to TRBJ2-5; 7 bases agree with TRBD2. The sample was peripheral blood, taken on day 0 of AZD1222 vaccination. The origin of this receptor is an adult in good health. Here the CDR3 DNA reads TGTGCCAGCATTTCTACGGGGATGGCGGGAGTGGTAGAGACCCAGTACTTC. Translating it yields CASISTGMAGVVETQYF.